This T cell receptor beta chain comes out of a study of PD-L1 blockade in urothelial cancer. About the research overall: Blood was tested 3 weeks (second dose) and 6 weeks into treatment.

Here immunoSEQ multiplex PCR was the method, and the copy in TCRdb shows in-frame clones only, minus some. The sample contains some 57,000 clones, around four fifths of which appear only once. Time point in this sample: pretreatment peripheral blood. Study conclusions and caveats: Blood TCR clonality below the median before treatment was a predictor of better survival.

In the case of this clone: Its cognate antigen is unknown.

The material sequenced was PBMCs, taken around atezolizumab (anti-PD-L1) treatment. The TCR comes from a man aged 50-59 years with urothelial cancer.

The chain's CDR3 is CAISGTTGTFNNEQFF. The CDR3 DNA reads TGTGCCATCAGTGGTACGACAGGGACTTTTAACAATGAGCAGTTCTTC. The V and J genes are TRBV10-3 and TRBJ2-1; possibly TRBD1 for D (7 bases). The CDR3 length is 16 residues. The ends were cut back, 4 bases at V and 5 bases at J, with 18 bases in the middle. The germline gives CDR1 ENHRY, CDR2 SYGVKD.